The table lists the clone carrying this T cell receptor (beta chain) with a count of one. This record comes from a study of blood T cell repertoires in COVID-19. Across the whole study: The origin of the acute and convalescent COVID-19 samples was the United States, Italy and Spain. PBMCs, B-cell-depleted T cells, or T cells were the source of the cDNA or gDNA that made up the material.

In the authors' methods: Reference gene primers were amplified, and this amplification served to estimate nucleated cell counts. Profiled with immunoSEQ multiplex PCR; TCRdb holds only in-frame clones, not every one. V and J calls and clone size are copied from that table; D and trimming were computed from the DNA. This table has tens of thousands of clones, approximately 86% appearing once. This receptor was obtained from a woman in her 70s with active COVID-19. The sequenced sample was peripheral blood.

Here the CDR3 reads CATSTGTGLGNTEAFF. The CDR3 DNA reads as TGTGCCACCAGCACAGGGACAGGGCTGGGTAACACTGAAGCTTTCTTT. V and J are TRBV15 and TRBJ1-1; 9 nucleotides line up with TRBD1. V shed 4 bases and J 2 bases; nucleotides not matched to a gene: 8. Germline assignment: CDR1 LNHNV and CDR2 YYDKDF (reference sequence). The CDR3 length is 16 residues.